The sequence of this T cell receptor beta chain was determined in a study of T cell repertoires in cytomegalovirus infection. One entry per CDR3 protein results from TCRdb running MiXCR on the reads. Among over 150,000 distinct CDR3 sequences listed, approximately 19% were seen once. This CDR3 has 15 residues. From germline, CDR1 is WSHSY and CDR2 SAAADI. Deletions cut 5 bases from V and 0 bases from J, with 13 bases between. This sequence originates from a human donor in good health (CMV status not recorded). Some clones in this sample may be carry-over from other donors' samples. Sequences were obtained from PBMCs. This chain connects TRBV10-2 to TRBJ1-1, with D possibly TRBD1 on 6 matching bases. The CDR3 bases are TGCGCCAGCAGTACCTTGGACAGCTTGAACACTGAAGCTTTCTTT. This gives the protein CASSTLDSLNTEAFF.